What follows are 22 T cell receptor beta chains derived from one specimen sequenced in a study of blood T cell repertoires in COVID-19 (dated by TCRdb to about 2020). Receptor libraries were prepared by the immunoSEQ multiplex PCR assay. Entries here come from immuneACCESS through TCRdb and include only in-frame sequences with V and J called. Some clones fail to appear in such tables; in the studies checked, an unresolved V gene covers under half of the shortfall, and the cause of the remainder is unknown. Recorded for this sample are 150,000 to 200,000 clones; roughly 80% of them occurred a single time. 3% to 4% of the sample rests with the top ten. Sequencing was performed on PBMCs or T cells enriched from blood (not recorded which). The receptor set was obtained from a woman aged 60-75 years who had recovered from COVID-19.

This clone is a singleton in its sample. The chain joins TRBV3-1 (or the pseudogene TRBV3-2) to TRBJ1-2, with D tentatively TRBD1 (6 bases). Germline assignment: CDR1 LGHDT and CDR2 YNNKEL (reference sequence). Trimming removed 4 bases at V and 5 bases at J, with 17 bases between. This CDR3 comprises 15 residues. CDR3: CASSLSPGTPYGYTF. CDR3 sequence (DNA): TGTGCCAGCAGCCTAAGTCCCGGGACACCTTATGGCTACACCTTC.

The chain couples TRBV18 to TRBJ1-3; 7 nucleotides match TRBD1. The trim removed 1 base at V and 0 bases at J, leaving 0 bases unmatched. Germline CDR1 is KGHSH and CDR2 is LQKENI. The CDR3 has 15 amino acids. The CDR3 loop reads CASSPQGASGNTIYF. In DNA, the CDR3 is TGTGCCAGCTCACCACAGGGGGCCTCTGGAAACACCATATATTTT.

The gene calls are TRBV10-3 and TRBJ2-3; 7 bases map to TRBD2. Looked up from germline, CDR1 is ENHRY and CDR2 is SYGVKD. The J segment lost 0 bases and the V segment lost 11 bases, leaving 11 bases of the junction unmatched. This CDR3 has 15 residues. The CDR3 region is CASRTSQGSTDTQYF. The CDR3, as DNA: TGTGCCTCCCGGACTAGTCAGGGCAGCACAGATACGCAGTATTTT.

V and J are TRBV10-3 and TRBJ1-5; 9 nucleotides line up with TRBD1. The CDR3 has 14 residues. Germline-derived CDR1 and CDR2 are ENHRY and SYGVKD. V lost 5 bases, J lost 8 bases, and 7 bases stayed unmatched. The CDR3 region is CAISPGQGREPQHF. In DNA form, the CDR3 reads TGTGCCATCAGTCCGGGACAGGGTAGGGAGCCCCAGCATTTT.

The V and J genes are TRBV3-1 (or the pseudogene TRBV3-2) and TRBJ2-7, with TRBD2 matching over 7 bases. V was clipped by 5 bases and J by 6 bases; unmatched bases: 7. The CDR3 totals 13 residues. In germline, CDR1 is LGHDT, CDR2 YNNKEL (reference sequence). Written as DNA, the CDR3 is TGTGCCAGCAGCTATCTAGGGACTATCGAGCAGTACTTC. This encodes CASSYLGTIEQYF.

This chain joins TRBV6-5 and TRBJ1-2, with TRBD1 identical over 7 bases. In germline, CDR1 is MNHEY, CDR2 SVGAGI. With V trimmed by 6 bases and J by 4 bases, 8 bases remained unmatched. CDR3 size: 14 residues. Written as DNA, the CDR3 is TGTGCCAGCAGATCCGGGACAGTCATCTATGGCTACACCTTC. It is translated as CASRSGTVIYGYTF.

The chain uses TRBV25-1 and TRBJ1-1; D might be TRBD1 (5 bases). The CDR3 loop spans 13 amino acids. From germline, CDR1 is MGHDK and CDR2 SYGVNS. Trimming removed 2 bases at V and 7 bases at J, with 11 bases between. DNA of the CDR3: TGTGCCAGCAGTGAAATCGGGGGTAGTGAAGCTTTCTTT. This encodes CASSEIGGSEAFF.

CDR3 bases: TGTGCCAGTAGTATACAGGGTCGCTATGGCTACACCTTC. Translating gives CASSIQGRYGYTF. This rearrangement joins TRBV19 to TRBJ1-2; D might be TRBD1 (5 bases). This CDR3 region has 13 residues. The V end was cut by 2 bases, the J end by 4 bases, with 8 bases between. Germline V gene sequence: CDR1 LNHDA, CDR2 SQIVND (reference sequence). Full variable domain (remainder filled in from reference TRBV19 and TRBJ1-2): DGGITQSPKYLFRKEGQNVTLSCEQNLNHDAMYWYRQDPGQGLRLIYYSQIVNDFQKGDIAEGYSVSREKKESFPLTVTSAQKNPTAFYLCASSIQGRYGYTFGSGTRLTVV.

This clone was seen a handful of times. The genes are TRBV3-1 (or the pseudogene TRBV3-2) and TRBJ2-5, with D perhaps TRBD2 (6 bases). V was clipped by 0 bases and J by 6 bases, with 17 bases between them. Germline V gene lookup returns CDR1 LGHDT and CDR2 YNNKEL (reference sequence). CDR3 length: 16 residues. CDR3 protein: CASSQESTSLLKTQYF. The DNA of the CDR3 is TGTGCCAGCAGCCAAGAGAGTACTAGCCTTTTAAAGACCCAGTACTTC.

J is TRBJ1-6 and V is TRBV2, with 8 bases fitting TRBD1. The germline V gene has CDR1 SNHLY and CDR2 FYNNEI. V shed 6 bases and J 13 bases; nucleotides not matched to a gene: 14. The CDR3 runs to 15 residues. CDR3 residues: CASREPGQGGSPLHF. The CDR3, as DNA: TGTGCCAGCAGGGAACCAGGACAGGGTGGTTCCCCCCTCCACTTT.

This rearrangement joins TRBV7-2 to TRBJ2-1, with 12 bases that match TRBD2. Germline CDR1 SGHTA, CDR2 FQGNSA. This CDR3 has 17 amino acids. The V segment lost 8 bases and the J segment 7 bases; nucleotides outside the gene matches: 15. CDR3 protein: CASSWGSSGGGANEQFF. DNA for the CDR3: TGTGCCAGCTCCTGGGGCTCTAGCGGGGGGGGTGCGAATGAGCAGTTCTTC.

This chain connects TRBV6-5 to TRBJ2-7; D remains unclear. CDR1 is MNHEY and CDR2 is SVGAGI in the germline V gene. The CDR3 covers 13 residues. Between the trimmed V and J ends, which lost 11 bases and 6 bases, there was a span of 20 bases. CDR3 residues: CAAQPWATIEQYF. The CDR3 bases are TGTGCCGCCCAGCCCTGGGCGACCATCGAGCAGTACTTC.

The rearrangement joins TRBV6-5 to TRBJ1-1, with TRBD1 identical over 8 bases. Germline CDR1 and CDR2: MNHEY and SVGAGI. The CDR3 runs 14 residues. V lost 5 bases, J lost 10 bases, and 12 bases stayed unmatched. The CDR3 region is CASSPRDRPYGAFF. CDR3 bases: TGTGCCAGCAGTCCCCGGGACAGGCCTTACGGAGCTTTCTTT.

This chain uses TRBV13 with TRBJ1-3; tentatively, D is TRBD1 (6 bases). Trimming pared 0 bases from V and 0 bases from J, leaving 9 bases between. The CDR3 is 16 residues long. CDR1 and CDR2 (germline): PRHDT, FYEKMQ (reference sequence). The CDR3 is CASSLGTGISGNTIYF. In nucleotides, the CDR3 is TGTGCCAGCAGCTTAGGGACAGGAATCTCTGGAAACACCATATATTTT.

This chain uses TRBV12-5 with TRBJ2-7, with 8 bases matching TRBD1. The junction had 6 bases not matched to a gene; V was cut back by 11 bases and J by 0 bases. The CDR3 is made up of 13 amino acids. Germline V CDR1 and CDR2: LGHNT, FRNRAP. The CDR3 loop is CASTGALSYEQYF. The CDR3 bases are TGTGCTTCGACAGGGGCCCTCTCCTACGAGCAGTACTTC. The full variable domain, in which reference TRBV12-5 and TRBJ2-7 provide the parts outside the CDR3, is DARVTQTPRHKVTEMGQEVTMRCQPILGHNTVFWYRQTMMQGLELLAYFRNRAPLDDSGMPKDRFSAEMPDATLATLKIQPSEPRDSAVYFCASTGALSYEQYFGPGTRLTVT.

With regard to this clone: Relative to the germline gene, one junction end is altered; a read error may explain this. The chain links TRBV10-3 to TRBJ2-7; 8 bases map to TRBD1. The CDR3 length is 13 residues. CDR1 and CDR2 (germline): ENHRY, SYGVKD. CDR3 protein: CATTGSARQGTDF. The DNA of the CDR3 is TGTGCCACCACGGGTTCGGCACGACAGGGGACGGACTTC.

This chain connects TRBV2 to TRBJ1-5, with D possibly TRBD1 on 6 matching bases. CDR1 and CDR2 (germline): SNHLY, FYNNEI. V was shortened by 5 bases and J by 6 bases, with 14 bases between the two germline ends. There are 14 residues in the CDR3. This CDR3 reads CASSTETGGQPQHF. The DNA for the CDR3 is TGTGCCAGCAGTACCGAGACAGGCGGTCAGCCCCAGCATTTT.

This clone was counted only a few times. V and J are TRBV5-1 and TRBJ1-6; no clear D. The CDR3 covers 13 residues. Trimming took off 4 bases at V and 8 bases at J, with 10 bases between the two ends. CDR1 and CDR2 (germline): SGHRS, YFSETQ. CDR3 loop: CASSLSTDSPLHF. As DNA, the CDR3 is TGCGCCAGCAGCCTATCCACCGATTCACCCCTCCACTTT.

The chain joins TRBV12-3 or TRBV12-4 to TRBJ1-1; the D gene is possibly TRBD1 (5 bases). The germline V and J ends were trimmed by 4 bases and 4 bases, with 10 bases remaining between them. This CDR3 has 13 amino acids. In nucleotides, the CDR3 is TGTGCCAGCAGTTCCCGGGGGTTCACTGAAGCTTTCTTT. Its protein product is CASSSRGFTEAFF.

V usage is TRBV5-3 and J usage is TRBJ1-2; D remains ambiguous. TRBV5-3 is annotated as an ORF whose role is uncertain. The CDR3 is 15 residues long. Trimming removed 2 bases at V and 4 bases at J, with 15 bases between. CDR3 nucleotide sequence: TGTGCCAGAAGCTTAACCCGTGAGAGGCCCTATGGCTACACCTTC. Its translation is CARSLTRERPYGYTF.

J is TRBJ2-7 and V is TRBV5-1; 8 bases line up with TRBD2. Trimming cost V 5 bases and J 2 bases; bases outside gene matches: 9. The CDR3 consists of 15 residues. Germline V gives CDR1 SGHRS, CDR2 YFSETQ. The CDR3: CASSPSGGRPYEQYF. As DNA, the CDR3 is TGCGCCAGCAGTCCCAGCGGGGGCCGGCCCTACGAGCAGTACTTC.

DNA of the CDR3: TGTGCCAGCAGCCAAGTGCAGGGTGAAGCTTTCTTT. Translated: CASSQVQGEAFF. The gene calls are TRBV3-1 (or the pseudogene TRBV3-2) and TRBJ1-1; maybe TRBD1 (5 bases). Germline CDR1 reads LGHDT; CDR2 reads YNNKEL (reference sequence). CDR3 length: 12 amino acids. The germline V and J ends were trimmed by 1 base and 7 bases, with 7 bases remaining between them.